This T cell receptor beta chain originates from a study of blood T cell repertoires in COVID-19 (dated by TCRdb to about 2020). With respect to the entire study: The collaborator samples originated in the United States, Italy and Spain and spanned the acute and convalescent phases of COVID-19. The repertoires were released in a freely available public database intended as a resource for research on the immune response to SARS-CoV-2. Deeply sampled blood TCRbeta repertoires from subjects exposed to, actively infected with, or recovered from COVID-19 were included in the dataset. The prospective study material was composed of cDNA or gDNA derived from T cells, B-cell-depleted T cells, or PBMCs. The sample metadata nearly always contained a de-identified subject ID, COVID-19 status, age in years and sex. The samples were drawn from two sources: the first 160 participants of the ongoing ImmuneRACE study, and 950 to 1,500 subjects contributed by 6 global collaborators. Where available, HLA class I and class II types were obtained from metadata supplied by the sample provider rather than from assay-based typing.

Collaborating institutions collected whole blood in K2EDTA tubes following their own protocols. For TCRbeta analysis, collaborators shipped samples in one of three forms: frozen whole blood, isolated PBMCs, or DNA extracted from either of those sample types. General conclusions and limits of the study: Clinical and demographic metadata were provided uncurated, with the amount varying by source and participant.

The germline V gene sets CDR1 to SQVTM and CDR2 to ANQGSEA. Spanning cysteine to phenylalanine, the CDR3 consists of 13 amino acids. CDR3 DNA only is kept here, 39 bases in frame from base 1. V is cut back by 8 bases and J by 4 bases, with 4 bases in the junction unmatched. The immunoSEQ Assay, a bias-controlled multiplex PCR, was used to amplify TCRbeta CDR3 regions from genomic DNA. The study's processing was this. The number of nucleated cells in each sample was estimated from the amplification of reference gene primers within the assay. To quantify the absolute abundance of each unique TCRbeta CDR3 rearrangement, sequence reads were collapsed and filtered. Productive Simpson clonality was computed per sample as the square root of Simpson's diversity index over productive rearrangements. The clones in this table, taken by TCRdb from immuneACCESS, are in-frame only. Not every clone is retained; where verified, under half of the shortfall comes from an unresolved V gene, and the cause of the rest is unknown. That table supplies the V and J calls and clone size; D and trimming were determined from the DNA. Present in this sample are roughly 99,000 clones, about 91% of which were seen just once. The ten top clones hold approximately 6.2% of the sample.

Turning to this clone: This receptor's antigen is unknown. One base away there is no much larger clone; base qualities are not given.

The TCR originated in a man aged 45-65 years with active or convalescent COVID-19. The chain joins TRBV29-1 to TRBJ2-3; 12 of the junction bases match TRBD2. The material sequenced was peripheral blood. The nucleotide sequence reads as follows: TGCAGCTCTAGCGGGAGGGCCGCAGATACGCAGTATTTT. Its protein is CSSSGRAADTQYF.